This TCR beta chain derives from a study of T cell clones after liver transplantation. Study-wide background: Apart from a few HCV-positive recipients, transplants were for non-autoimmune, non-viral reasons. Until 12-24 months post-transplant, subjects got standard immunosuppression and no induction.

Between the trimmed V and J ends, which lost 3 bases and 2 bases, there was a span of 5 bases. This CDR3 region has 12 residues. Germline CDR1 reads SGHTA; CDR2 reads FQGNSA. The method was immunoSEQ multiplex PCR; TCRdb's version includes in-frame clones alone and lacks a portion of them. The sample holds tens of thousands of clones, roughly nine tenths seen once. Unstimulated PBMCs were sorted into CD3+CD4+ and CD3+CD8+ populations. The source was CD4+ T cells from blood, collected before liver transplant. V usage is TRBV7-2 and J usage is TRBJ2-7; no reliable D call. This TCR derives from a human donor who received a liver transplant. This CDR3 reads CASSFTAYEQYF. The CDR3 DNA is TGTGCCAGCAGCTTTACAGCCTACGAGCAGTACTTC.